This entry is about one TCR beta chain. Its antigen remains unidentified. These data are taken from a study of shared clonotypes between healthy human individuals. Sequencing was performed with immunoSEQ multiplex PCR; in TCRdb, only in-frame clones are kept and a portion is missing. The sample lists about 2.1 million clones; 93% were seen once. Germline V gene sequence: CDR1 MNHNS, CDR2 SASEGT. V dropped 4 bases and J dropped 4 bases, with 14 bases sitting between them. The CDR3 length is 16 residues. Study-level results: Limitation of the genetic and exposure-history diversity represented came from the few donors.

Naive CD8 isolation took CD45RO-negative cells positively selected for CCR7 and excluded terminally differentiated effector memory CD45RA+ cells. The chain joins TRBV6-1 to TRBJ2-6; D perhaps matches TRBD2 (6 bases). The sequenced sample consisted of naive CD8+ T cells from PBMCs. This clonotype was sampled from a man younger than 35 in good health. Some clones in this sample may be carry-over from other donors' samples. The CDR3 is CASSAFRDFGANVLTF. The CDR3 coding sequence is TGTGCCAGCAGTGCTTTTCGGGACTTCGGGGCCAACGTCCTGACTTTC.